Listed here are 20 T cell receptor beta chains from one sample, sequenced in a study of blood T cells in healthy people across ages (dated by TCRdb to between 2014 and 2017). Library preparation was by 5' RACE. The sequencing machine was an Illumina HiSeq 2500. The second PCR ran for roughly 7 to 11 cycles and used a J-beta primer mix along with a sample-barcoded 5' primer. The public reads were reanalyzed by TCRdb: fastp trimming at Q25, MiXCR alignment, in-frame beta chains only. Every CDR3 protein is listed once, alongside the most common genes and DNA of its rows. This sample has 950,000 to 1,200,000 distinct CDR3 sequences in its table, and 35% to 40% of those were observed once. The ten largest clones capture over 10% of the sample. The sequencing sample was made of blood. These receptors were obtained from a man aged 18 to 29 in good health.

This clonotype was seen many times. One junction end does not reproduce the germline sequence, and a read error may be involved. This chain joins TRBV7-8 and TRBJ1-5, with D hard to call. From germline, CDR1 is SGHVS and CDR2 FQNEAQ. The CDR3 runs to 13 residues. Here the CDR3 DNA reads TGTGCCAGCAGCGTAGCGATAAACCGGCCCCAGCATTTT. The encoded protein is CASSVAINRPQHF.

This chain joins TRBV10-3 and TRBJ2-7, with 9 positions matching TRBD2. After removal of 4 bases from V and 2 bases from J, the junction contained 6 bases not matched to a gene. The germline gives CDR1 ENHRY, CDR2 SYGVKD. This CDR3 region has 15 residues. CDR3 sequence: CAISGIAGATYEQYF. The CDR3 DNA reads as TGTGCCATCAGTGGGATAGCGGGGGCTACCTACGAGCAGTACTTC.

There are a few counts of this clonotype. V gene TRBV4-2 combines with J gene TRBJ2-7; D uncertain. CDR3 length equals 10 residues. Trimming cost V 4 bases and J 8 bases, with 6 bases left between them. Germline CDR1 and CDR2: LGHNA and YNFKEQ. As DNA, the CDR3 is TGTGCCAGCAGCCCCACGAAGCAGTACTTC. Protein sequence: CASSPTKQYF.

There are a few counts of this clonotype. The chain links TRBV9 to TRBJ1-1; 11 bases map to TRBD1. The V gene's germline CDR1 is SGDLS and CDR2 YYNGEE. With V trimmed by 4 bases and J by 5 bases, 7 bases remained unmatched. The CDR3 loop spans 15 amino acids. In DNA form, the CDR3 reads TGTGCCAGCAGCCCCGGACAGGGGGCGCGAACTGAAGCTTTCTTT. It codes for CASSPGQGARTEAFF.

This clonotype was seen a handful of times. V usage is TRBV15 and J usage is TRBJ2-1; the D gene is possibly TRBD2 (6 bases). In germline, CDR1 is LNHNV, CDR2 YYDKDF (reference sequence). This CDR3 spans 14 amino acids. The V gene lost 3 bases and the J gene lost 9 bases, with 15 bases spanning the gap. CDR3 sequence: CATSSGTPGGEQFF. CDR3 coding DNA: TGTGCCACCAGCAGCGGGACTCCCGGCGGTGAGCAGTTCTTC.

The chain couples TRBV30 to TRBJ2-1; 8 bases agree with TRBD2. Germline trimming cut 3 bases from V and 1 base from J; bases unmatched to any gene: 2. This CDR3 has 14 residues. The V gene's germline CDR1 is GTSNPN and CDR2 SVGIG (reference sequence). CDR3 DNA sequence: TGTGCCTGGAGGGGCGGGGGGTCCTACAATGAGCAGTTCTTC. It translates to CAWRGGGSYNEQFF.

This clonotype showed up just once. The chain uses TRBV4-2 and TRBJ1-2, with D perhaps matching TRBD1 (5 bases). V was cut by 0 bases and J by 6 bases, with 17 bases left in between. CDR1 and CDR2 (germline): LGHNA, YNFKEQ. This CDR3 is 16 amino acids long. The CDR3: CASSQDGAQTNHGYTF. In DNA form, the CDR3 reads TGTGCCAGCAGCCAAGATGGGGCACAGACCAACCATGGCTACACCTTC.

The chain couples TRBV28 to TRBJ1-1; perhaps TRBD1 as D (5 bases). V lost 6 bases and J 3 bases, leaving 14 bases between the germline ends. Germline-derived CDR1 and CDR2 are MDHEN and SYDVKM. The CDR3 covers 14 residues. The CDR3 reads CASRRGDGDTEAFF. CDR3 nucleotide sequence: TGTGCCAGCAGAAGGGGAGATGGCGACACTGAAGCTTTCTTT.

The rearrangement joins TRBV10-3 to TRBJ1-5; D unclear. The germline V gene encodes CDR1 ENHRY and CDR2 SYGVKD. Trimming took 4 bases from V and 0 from J, leaving 7 bases between them. This CDR3 is built from 14 residues. The CDR3 region is CAISGGPSNQPQHF. The CDR3 coding sequence is TGTGCCATCAGTGGAGGGCCTAGCAATCAGCCCCAGCATTTT.

This clonotype was found a few times. This rearrangement joins TRBV11-2 to TRBJ2-1; D could derive from TRBD1 or TRBD2 (5 bases each). The DNA matches TRBJ2-7 better at its end, which makes the J call doubtful. The CDR3 consists of 15 residues. Germline CDR1 SGHAT, CDR2 FQNNGV. CDR3 residues: CASSLERGSYNEQYF. In nucleotides, the CDR3 is TGTGCCAGCAGCTTAGAGAGGGGCTCCTACAATGAGCAGTACTTC.

This clonotype showed up just a few times. The gene calls are TRBV9 and TRBJ2-7, with 10 bases lining up with TRBD2. The assigned J gene may be wrong: the sequence end matches TRBJ2-5 better. The CDR3 is made up of 14 amino acids. Germline CDR1 is SGDLS and CDR2 is YYNGEE. CDR3 DNA sequence: TGTGCCAGCAGCGTAGATCCTAGCGGGGGGACCCAGTACTTC. Amino acid sequence: CASSVDPSGGTQYF.

The chain employs TRBV4-1 and TRBJ2-5; 7 bases map to TRBD1. With V trimmed by 8 bases and J by 11 bases, 11 bases remained unmatched. The CDR3 has 12 amino acids. CDR1 is MGHRA and CDR2 is YSYEKL in the germline V gene. The CDR3 region is CASRDRANEQYF. Written as DNA, the CDR3 is TGCGCCAGCCGGGACAGAGCGAATGAGCAGTACTTC.

The CDR3 DNA sequence: TGTGCCAGCAGCCCTGAAAGGGAGGAAGAGACCCAGTACTTC. Translation: CASSPEREEETQYF. The chain combines TRBV7-9 with TRBJ2-5, with D perhaps TRBD2 (6 bases). The V gene's germline CDR1 is SEHNR and CDR2 FQNEAQ (reference sequence). V gave up 5 bases and J gave up 3 bases, with 13 bases separating them. CDR3 length: 14 residues.

The chain uses TRBV28 and TRBJ2-2, with D perhaps matching TRBD1 or TRBD2 (5 bases each). V was cut by 3 bases and J by 4 bases, with 12 bases left in between. The CDR3 contains 15 residues. CDR1 and CDR2 (germline): MDHEN, SYDVKM. As DNA, the CDR3 is TGTGCCAGCAGTTTGGGACGTAGGCGCACCGGGGAGCTGTTTTTT. It codes for CASSLGRRRTGELFF.

A word on this clonotype: Given a much more abundant clone one base away, this may be a read error. The CDR3 reads CVSSQEGQGFPYEQYF. CDR3 nucleotides: TGCGTCAGCAGCCAGGAGGGACAGGGTTTTCCCTACGAGCAGTACTTC. The chain combines TRBV4-3 with TRBJ2-7; 9 bases line up with TRBD1. Germline V lookup: CDR1 LGHNA, CDR2 YSLEER. This CDR3 is 16 amino acids long.

This rearrangement joins TRBV2 to TRBJ1-6, with D possibly TRBD1 on 6 matching bases. The CDR3 consists of 15 residues. V was shortened by 2 bases and J by 7 bases, with 12 bases between the two germline ends. Germline V gene data show CDR1 as SNHLY and CDR2 as FYNNEI. The CDR3 reads CASSEQGLGNSPLHF. The DNA of the CDR3 is TGTGCCAGCAGTGAACAGGGGCTAGGGAATTCACCCCTCCACTTT.

As to this clonotype: A junction end diverges from the germline sequence, so it may reflect a read error. V usage is TRBV4-3 and J usage is TRBJ1-1; 7 nucleotides align to TRBD1. CDR1 LGHNA and CDR2 YSLEER come from the germline V gene. The CDR3 sequence is 15 residues long. In DNA, the CDR3 is TGTGCCAGCAGCCAGGGTGACAGGGCGAACACTGAAGCTTTCTTT. This encodes CASSQGDRANTEAFF.

V and J are TRBV27 and TRBJ2-5; 9 nucleotides line up with TRBD2. The V and J ends lost 4 bases and 5 bases, in that order; junction bases with no gene match: 8. Germline V CDR1 and CDR2: MNHEY, SMNVEV (reference sequence). The CDR3 sequence is 15 residues long. The CDR3: CASSSAGGPWETQYF. CDR3 coding DNA: TGTGCCAGCAGTTCTGCGGGGGGGCCTTGGGAGACCCAGTACTTC.

This clonotype appeared a few times. The rearrangement links TRBV5-1 to TRBJ2-1, with D perhaps TRBD1 (5 bases). Trimming left V 1 base short and J 10 bases short, with 15 bases between. The germline V gene has CDR1 SGHRS and CDR2 YFSETQ. This CDR3 contains 14 residues. The CDR3 DNA reads as TGCGCCAGCAGCTTGCGTTATATAGACAGCGAGCAGTTCTTC. Its translation: CASSLRYIDSEQFF.

V gene TRBV4-2 combines with J gene TRBJ1-1, with 8 bases matching TRBD1. Germline CDR1 reads LGHNA; CDR2 reads YNFKEQ. This CDR3 spans 15 amino acids. After removal of 0 bases from V and 1 base from J, the junction contained 1 base not matched to a gene. CDR3 in DNA: TGTGCCAGCAGCCAAGATGGGACAGGGAACACTGAAGCTTTCTTT. Its translation: CASSQDGTGNTEAFF.